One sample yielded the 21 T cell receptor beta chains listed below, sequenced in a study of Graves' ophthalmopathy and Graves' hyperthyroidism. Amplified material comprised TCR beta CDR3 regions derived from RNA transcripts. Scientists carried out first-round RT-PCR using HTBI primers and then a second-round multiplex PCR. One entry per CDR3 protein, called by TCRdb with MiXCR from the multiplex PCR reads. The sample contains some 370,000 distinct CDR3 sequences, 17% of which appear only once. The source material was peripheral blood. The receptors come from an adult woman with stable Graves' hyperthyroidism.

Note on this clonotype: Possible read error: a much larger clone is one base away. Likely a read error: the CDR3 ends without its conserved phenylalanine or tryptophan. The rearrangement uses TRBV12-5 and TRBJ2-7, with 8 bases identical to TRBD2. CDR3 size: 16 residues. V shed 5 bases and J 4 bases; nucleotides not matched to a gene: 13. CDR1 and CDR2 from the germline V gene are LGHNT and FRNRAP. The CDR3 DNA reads TGTGCTAGTGGTCCGAGCGGGGGAGGGCCCGGGTACGAGCAGTACTAC. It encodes CASGPSGGGPGYEQYY.

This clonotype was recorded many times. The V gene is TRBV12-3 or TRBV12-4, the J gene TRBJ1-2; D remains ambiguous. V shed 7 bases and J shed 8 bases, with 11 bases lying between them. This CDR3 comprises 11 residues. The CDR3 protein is CASKSGVGYTF. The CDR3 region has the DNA TGTGCCAGCAAAAGCGGGGTCGGCTACACCTTC.

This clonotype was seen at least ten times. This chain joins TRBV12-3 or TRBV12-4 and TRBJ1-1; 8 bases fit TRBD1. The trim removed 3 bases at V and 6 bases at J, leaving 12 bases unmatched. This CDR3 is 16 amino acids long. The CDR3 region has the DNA TGTGCCAGCAGTTTTACCCCCGGGACAGGTTCCTCTGAAGCTTTCTTT. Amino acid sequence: CASSFTPGTGSSEAFF.

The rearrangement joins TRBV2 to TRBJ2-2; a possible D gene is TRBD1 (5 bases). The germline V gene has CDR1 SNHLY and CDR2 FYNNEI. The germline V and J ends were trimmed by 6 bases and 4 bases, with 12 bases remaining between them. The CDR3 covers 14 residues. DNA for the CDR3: TGTGCCAGCAGCCCCGACAGCCCCACCGGGGAGCTGTTTTTT. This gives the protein CASSPDSPTGELFF.

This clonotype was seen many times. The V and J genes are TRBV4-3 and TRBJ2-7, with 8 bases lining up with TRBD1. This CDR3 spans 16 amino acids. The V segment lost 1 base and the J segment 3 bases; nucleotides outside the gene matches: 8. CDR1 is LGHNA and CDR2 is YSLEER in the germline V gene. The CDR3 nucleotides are TGCGCCAGCAGCCAAGGGACAGGGAGTCGGATCTACGAGCAGTACTTC. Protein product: CASSQGTGSRIYEQYF.

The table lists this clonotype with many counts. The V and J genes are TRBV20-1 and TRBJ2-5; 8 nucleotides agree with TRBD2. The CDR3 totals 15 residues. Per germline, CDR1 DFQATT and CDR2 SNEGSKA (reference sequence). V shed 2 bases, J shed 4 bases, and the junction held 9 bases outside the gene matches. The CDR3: CSARSKRENLETQYF. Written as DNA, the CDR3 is TGCAGTGCTAGATCAAAGCGGGAGAACCTAGAGACCCAGTACTTC.

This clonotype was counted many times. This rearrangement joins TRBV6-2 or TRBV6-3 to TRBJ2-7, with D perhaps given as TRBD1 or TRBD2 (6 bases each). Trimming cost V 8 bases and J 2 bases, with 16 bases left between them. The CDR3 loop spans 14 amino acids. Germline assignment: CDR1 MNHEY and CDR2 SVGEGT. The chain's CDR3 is CASEGGHKPYEQYF. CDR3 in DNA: TGTGCCAGCGAGGGGGGCCATAAGCCCTACGAGCAGTACTTC.

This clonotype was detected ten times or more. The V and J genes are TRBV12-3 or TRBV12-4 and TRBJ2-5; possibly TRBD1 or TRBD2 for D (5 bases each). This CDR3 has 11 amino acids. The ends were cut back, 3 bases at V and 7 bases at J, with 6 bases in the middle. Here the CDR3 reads CASSLGVTQYF. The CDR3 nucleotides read TGTGCCAGCAGTTTGGGGGTGACCCAGTACTTC.

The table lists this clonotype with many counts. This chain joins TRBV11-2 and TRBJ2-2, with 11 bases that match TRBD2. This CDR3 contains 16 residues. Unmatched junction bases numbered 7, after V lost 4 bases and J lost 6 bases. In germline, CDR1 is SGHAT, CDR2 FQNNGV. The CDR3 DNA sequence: TGTGCCAGCAGCTCGAATAGCGGGAGGGCCGCCGGGGAGCTGTTTTTT. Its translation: CASSSNSGRAAGELFF. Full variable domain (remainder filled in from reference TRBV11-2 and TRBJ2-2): EAGVAQSPRYKIIEKRQSVAFWCNPISGHATLYWYQQILGQGPKLLIQFQNNGVVDDSQLPKDRFSAERLKGVDSTLKIQPAKLEDSAVYLCASSSNSGRAAGELFFGEGSRLTVL.

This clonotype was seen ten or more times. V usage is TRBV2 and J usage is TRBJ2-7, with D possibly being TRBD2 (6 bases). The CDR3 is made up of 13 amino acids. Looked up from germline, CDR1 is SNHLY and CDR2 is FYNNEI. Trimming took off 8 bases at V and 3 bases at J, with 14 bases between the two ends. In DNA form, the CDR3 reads TGTGCCAGCGGGCGGGATAATGGCTACGAGCAGTACTTC. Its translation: CASGRDNGYEQYF.

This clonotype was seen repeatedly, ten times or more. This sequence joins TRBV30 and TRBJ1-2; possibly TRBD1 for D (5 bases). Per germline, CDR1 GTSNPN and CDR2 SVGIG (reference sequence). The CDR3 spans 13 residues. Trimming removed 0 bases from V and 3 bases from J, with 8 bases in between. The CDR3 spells CAWSVMGDYGYTF. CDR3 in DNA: TGTGCCTGGAGTGTAATGGGGGACTATGGCTACACCTTC.

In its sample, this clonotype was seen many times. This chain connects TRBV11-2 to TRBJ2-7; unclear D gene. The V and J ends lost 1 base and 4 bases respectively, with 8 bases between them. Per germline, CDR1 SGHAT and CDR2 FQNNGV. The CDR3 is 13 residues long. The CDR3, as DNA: TGTGCCAGCAGCTTAGGGAGTTGGTACGAGCAGTACTTC. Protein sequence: CASSLGSWYEQYF.

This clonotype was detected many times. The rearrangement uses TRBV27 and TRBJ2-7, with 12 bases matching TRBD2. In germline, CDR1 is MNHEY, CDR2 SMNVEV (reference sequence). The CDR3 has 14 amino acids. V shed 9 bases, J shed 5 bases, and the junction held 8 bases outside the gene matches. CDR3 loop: CASKLAGGPNEQYF. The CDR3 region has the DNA TGTGCCAGTAAGCTAGCGGGAGGGCCTAACGAGCAGTACTTC.

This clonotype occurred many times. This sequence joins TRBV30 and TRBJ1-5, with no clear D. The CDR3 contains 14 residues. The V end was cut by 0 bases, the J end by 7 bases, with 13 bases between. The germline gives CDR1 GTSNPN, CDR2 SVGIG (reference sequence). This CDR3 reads CAWSVQETGQPQHF. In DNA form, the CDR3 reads TGTGCCTGGAGTGTACAAGAAACTGGGCAGCCCCAGCATTTT. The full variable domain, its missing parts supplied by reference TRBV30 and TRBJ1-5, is SQTIHQWPATLVQPVGSPLSLECTVEGTSNPNLYWYRQAAGRGLQLLFYSVGIGQISSEVPQNLSASRPQDRQFILSSKKLLLSDSGFYLCAWSVQETGQPQHFGDGTRLSIL.

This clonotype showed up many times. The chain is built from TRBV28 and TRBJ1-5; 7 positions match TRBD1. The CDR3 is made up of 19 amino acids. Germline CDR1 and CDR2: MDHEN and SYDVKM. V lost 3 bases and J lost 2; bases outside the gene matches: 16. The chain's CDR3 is CASSFVGVGRGFGNQPQHF. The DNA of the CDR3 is TGTGCCAGCAGTTTTGTAGGTGTGGGCAGGGGGTTTGGCAATCAGCCCCAGCATTTT.

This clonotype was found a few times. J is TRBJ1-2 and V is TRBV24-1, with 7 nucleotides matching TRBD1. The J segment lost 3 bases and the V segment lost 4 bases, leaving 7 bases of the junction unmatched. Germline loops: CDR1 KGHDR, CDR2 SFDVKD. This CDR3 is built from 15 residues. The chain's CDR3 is CATSDTGTEDYGYTF. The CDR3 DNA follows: TGTGCCACCAGTGACACCGGGACAGAGGACTATGGCTACACCTTC.

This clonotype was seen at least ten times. DNA of the CDR3: TGTGCCAGCAGCTTAGAAGGGGCAACTTTTCTGAACACTGAAGCTTTCTTT. The encoded protein is CASSLEGATFLNTEAFF. The chain recombines TRBV11-2 with TRBJ1-1, with D possibly matching TRBD1 (5 bases). The CDR3 runs to 17 residues. V was clipped by 0 bases and J by 0 bases, with 14 bases between them. Germline V gene data show CDR1 as SGHAT and CDR2 as FQNNGV.

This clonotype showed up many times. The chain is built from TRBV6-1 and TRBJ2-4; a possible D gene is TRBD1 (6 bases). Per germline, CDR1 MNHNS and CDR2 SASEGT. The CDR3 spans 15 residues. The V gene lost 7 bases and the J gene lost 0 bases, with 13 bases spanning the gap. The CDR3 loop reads CASTPKGVAKNIQYF. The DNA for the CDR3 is TGTGCCAGCACCCCTAAGGGGGTAGCCAAAAACATTCAGTACTTC.

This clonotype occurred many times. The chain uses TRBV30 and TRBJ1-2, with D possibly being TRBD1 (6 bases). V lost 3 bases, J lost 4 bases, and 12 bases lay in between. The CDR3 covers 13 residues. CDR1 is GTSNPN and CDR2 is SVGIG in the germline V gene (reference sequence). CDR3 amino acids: CAWSRTASYGYTF. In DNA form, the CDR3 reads TGTGCCTGGAGCCGGACAGCTTCCTATGGCTACACCTTC.

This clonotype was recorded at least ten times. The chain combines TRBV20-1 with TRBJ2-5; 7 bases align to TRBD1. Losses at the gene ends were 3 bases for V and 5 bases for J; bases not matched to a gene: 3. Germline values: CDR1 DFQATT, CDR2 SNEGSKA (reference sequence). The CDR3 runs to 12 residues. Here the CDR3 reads CSASGRGETQYF. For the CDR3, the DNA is TGCAGTGCTAGCGGCAGGGGGGAGACCCAGTACTTC.

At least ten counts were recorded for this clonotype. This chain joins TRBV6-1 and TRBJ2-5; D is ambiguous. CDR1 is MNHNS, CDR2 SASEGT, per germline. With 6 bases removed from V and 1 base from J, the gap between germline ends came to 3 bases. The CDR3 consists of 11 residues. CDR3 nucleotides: TGTGCCAGCAGACTCCAAGAGACCCAGTACTTC. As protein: CASRLQETQYF.